This T cell receptor beta chain derives from a study of cytomegalovirus exposure and HLA in healthy donors. Across the study: A prior study identified 117 million unique TCR beta sequences from roughly 180 million T cells. Whole-study findings and limits: Relative to equally common others, HLA-associated TCR beta chains showed greater clonal expansion in a later analysis. In a later analysis, an Asian-associated ancestry cluster reportedly showed fewer N-insertions than the approximately 610-donor mean. Follow-up analysis seemed to connect common viral pathogens with several of the most significant clusters identified.

Points on this clone: What it binds is unknown. Germline is not matched at one junction end, which may reflect a read error.

The CDR3 loop spans 15 amino acids. Germline CDR1 SEHNR, CDR2 FQNEAQ (reference sequence). This PCR relied on a set of 60 Vbeta primers and 13 Jbeta primers. TCRdb keeps only in-frame clones here, not all; method: immunoSEQ multiplex PCR. The profile covers a few hundred thousand clones, with more than 65% appearing a single time and about 1.9% taken by the ten largest. The source of this sequence is a woman younger than 45 in good health and CMV-seronegative. The sample comprised PBMCs. The V and J genes are TRBV7-9 and TRBJ2-7, with a tentative D call TRBD2 (6 bases). The CDR3 region has the DNA TGTTCCAGCAGCTTAAGGGGACTGCCGGTCTACGAGCAGTACTTC. It translates to CSSSLRGLPVYEQYF.